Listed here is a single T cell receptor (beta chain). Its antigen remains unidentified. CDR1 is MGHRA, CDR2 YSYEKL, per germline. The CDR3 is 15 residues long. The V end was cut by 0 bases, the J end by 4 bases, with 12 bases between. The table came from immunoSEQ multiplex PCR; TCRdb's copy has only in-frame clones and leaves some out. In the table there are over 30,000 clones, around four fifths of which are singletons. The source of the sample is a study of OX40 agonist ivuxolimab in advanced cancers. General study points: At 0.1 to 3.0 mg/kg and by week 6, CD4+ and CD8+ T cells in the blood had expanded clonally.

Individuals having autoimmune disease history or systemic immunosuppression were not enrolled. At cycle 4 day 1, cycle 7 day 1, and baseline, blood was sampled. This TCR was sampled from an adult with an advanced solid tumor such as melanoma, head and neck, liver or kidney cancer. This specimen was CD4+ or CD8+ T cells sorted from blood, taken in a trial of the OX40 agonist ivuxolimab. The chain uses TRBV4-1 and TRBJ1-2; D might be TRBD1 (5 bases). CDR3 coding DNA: TGCGCCAGCAGCCAAGAAGAGGGGATCGGCTATGGCTACACCTTC. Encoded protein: CASSQEEGIGYGYTF.